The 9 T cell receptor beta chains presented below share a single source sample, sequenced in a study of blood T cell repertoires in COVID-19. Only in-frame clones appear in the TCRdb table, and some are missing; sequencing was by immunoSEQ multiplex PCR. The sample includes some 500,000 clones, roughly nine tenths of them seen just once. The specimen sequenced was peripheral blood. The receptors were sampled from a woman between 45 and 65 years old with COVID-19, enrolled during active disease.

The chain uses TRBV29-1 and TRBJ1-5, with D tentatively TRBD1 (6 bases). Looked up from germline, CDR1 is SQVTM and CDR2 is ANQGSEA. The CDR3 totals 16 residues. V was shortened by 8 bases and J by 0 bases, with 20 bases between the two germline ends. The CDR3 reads CSQGHPSGFSNQPQHF. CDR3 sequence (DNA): TGCAGCCAGGGGCATCCGTCGGGATTTAGCAATCAGCCCCAGCATTTT.

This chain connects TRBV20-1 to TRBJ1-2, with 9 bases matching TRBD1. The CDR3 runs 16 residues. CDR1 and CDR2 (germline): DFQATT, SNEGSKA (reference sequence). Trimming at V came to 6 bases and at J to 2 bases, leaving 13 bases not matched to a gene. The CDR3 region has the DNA TGCAGTGCGAGTGGGGGACAGGGCCTCTTCAACTATGGCTACACCTTC. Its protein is CSASGGQGLFNYGYTF.

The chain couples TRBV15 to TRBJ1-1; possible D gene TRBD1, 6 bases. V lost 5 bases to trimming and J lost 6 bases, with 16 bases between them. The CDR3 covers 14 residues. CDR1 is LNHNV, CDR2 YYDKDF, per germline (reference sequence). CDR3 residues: CATSPERGAAEAFF. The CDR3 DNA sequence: TGTGCCACCAGCCCCGAACGGGGGGCGGCTGAAGCTTTCTTT.

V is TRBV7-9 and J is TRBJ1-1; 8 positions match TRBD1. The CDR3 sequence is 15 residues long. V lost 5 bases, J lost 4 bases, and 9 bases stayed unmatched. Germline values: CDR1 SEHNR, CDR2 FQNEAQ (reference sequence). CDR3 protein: CASSRIQGAGTEAFF. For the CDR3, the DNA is TGTGCCAGCAGCCGTATCCAGGGGGCAGGCACTGAAGCTTTCTTT.

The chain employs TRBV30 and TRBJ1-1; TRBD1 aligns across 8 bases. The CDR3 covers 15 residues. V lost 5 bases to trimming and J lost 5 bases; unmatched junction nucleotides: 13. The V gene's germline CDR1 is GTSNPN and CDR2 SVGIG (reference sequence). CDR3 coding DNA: TGTGCCTGGCCCTCCAGAGGGCAGGGGGCGACTGAAGCTTTCTTT. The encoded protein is CAWPSRGQGATEAFF.

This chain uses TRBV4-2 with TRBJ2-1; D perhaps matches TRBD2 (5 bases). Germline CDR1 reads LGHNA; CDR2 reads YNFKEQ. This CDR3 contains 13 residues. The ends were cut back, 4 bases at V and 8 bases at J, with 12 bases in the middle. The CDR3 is CASSPSGFYEQFF. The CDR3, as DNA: TGTGCCAGCAGCCCATCGGGGTTCTATGAGCAGTTCTTC.

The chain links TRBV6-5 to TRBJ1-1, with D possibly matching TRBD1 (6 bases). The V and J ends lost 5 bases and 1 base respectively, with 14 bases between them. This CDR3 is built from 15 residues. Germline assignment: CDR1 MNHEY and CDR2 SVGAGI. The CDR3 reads CASSRTGRRNTEAFF. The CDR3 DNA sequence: TGTGCCAGCAGTCGTACAGGGAGAAGGAACACTGAAGCTTTCTTT.

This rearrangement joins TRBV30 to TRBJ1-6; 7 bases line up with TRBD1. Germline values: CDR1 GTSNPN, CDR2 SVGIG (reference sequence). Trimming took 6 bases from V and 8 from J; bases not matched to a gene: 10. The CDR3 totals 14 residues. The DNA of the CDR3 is TGTGCCTGTATCTCCCGGGACAGCTATTCACCCCTCCACTTT. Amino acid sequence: CACISRDSYSPLHF.

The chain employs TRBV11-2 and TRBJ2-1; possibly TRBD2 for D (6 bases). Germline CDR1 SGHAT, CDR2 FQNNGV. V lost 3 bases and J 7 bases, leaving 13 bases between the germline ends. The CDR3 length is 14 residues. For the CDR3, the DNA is TGTGCCAGCAGCTTTACCTCAGGGAGGAATGAGCAGTTCTTC. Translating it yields CASSFTSGRNEQFF.